The 28 T cell receptor beta chains below come from one sample, sequenced in a study of cytomegalovirus exposure and HLA in healthy donors. With 60 Vbeta and 13 Jbeta primers, the PCR was carried out. The repertoire was sequenced with immunoSEQ multiplex PCR; TCRdb's copy has only in-frame clones and lacks some. In the table there are around 80,000 clones, 60% to 85% of which are singletons. Sample: PBMCs. Every receptor here comes from a man aged 18 to 29 in good health and CMV-seropositive.

The chain employs TRBV5-4 and TRBJ2-7, with D maybe TRBD2 (5 bases). With 2 bases removed from V and 0 bases from J, the gap between germline ends came to 9 bases. Germline V lookup: CDR1 SGHNT, CDR2 YYREEE (reference sequence). The CDR3 consists of 14 residues. As DNA, the CDR3 is TGTGCCAGCAGCTTAAAAGGGAGCTCCTACGAGCAGTACTTC. This encodes CASSLKGSSYEQYF.

In this sample, this clone turned up once. J is TRBJ2-7 and V is TRBV4-1; TRBD2 matches 7 bases. The CDR3 is made up of 16 amino acids. The trim removed 0 bases at V and 7 bases at J, leaving 12 bases unmatched. The germline gives CDR1 MGHRA, CDR2 YSYEKL. The CDR3 DNA sequence: TGCGCCAGCAGCCAAGACCCTAGACTAGCCGCCACGGAGCAGTACTTC. Residues: CASSQDPRLAATEQYF.

The CDR3, as DNA: TGTGCCAGTACCGGACAGGGCGCTGAAGCTTTCTTT. Protein sequence: CASTGQGAEAFF. This rearrangement joins TRBV2 to TRBJ1-1, with 8 nucleotides matching TRBD1. Germline V lookup: CDR1 SNHLY, CDR2 FYNNEI. This CDR3 has 12 residues. Losses at the gene ends were 9 bases for V and 6 bases for J; bases not matched to a gene: 6.

The chain joins TRBV7-6 to TRBJ2-3; 7 bases align to TRBD1. The V and J ends lost 3 bases and 1 base, in that order; junction bases with no gene match: 7. Germline values: CDR1 SGHVS, CDR2 FNYEAQ. The CDR3 has 16 amino acids. Written as DNA, the CDR3 is TGTGCCAGCAGCTTTTACAGGGGCTTTGGCACAGATACGCAGTATTTT. Encoded protein: CASSFYRGFGTDTQYF.

This chain links TRBV7-9 with TRBJ1-4; D unresolved. V lost 1 base to trimming and J lost 8 bases, with 5 bases between them. The CDR3 loop spans 12 amino acids. Germline assignment: CDR1 SEHNR and CDR2 FQNEAQ (reference sequence). The CDR3, as DNA: TGTGCCAGCAGCTTAGATCAGGAAAAACTGTTTTTT. It is translated as CASSLDQEKLFF.

The V gene is TRBV6-1, the J gene TRBJ1-1; TRBD1 agrees at 7 bases. The CDR3 is made up of 13 amino acids. The germline CDR1 and CDR2 sequences are MNHNS and SASEGT. After removal of 1 base from V and 8 bases from J, the junction contained 4 bases not matched to a gene. The CDR3 spells CASSEGGGAEAFF. The CDR3 DNA sequence: TGTGCCAGCAGTGAAGGAGGGGGCGCCGAAGCTTTCTTT.

A few counts support this clone. The V gene is TRBV6-1, the J gene TRBJ2-7; the match to TRBD1 covers 7 bases. The V gene's germline CDR1 is MNHNS and CDR2 SASEGT. This CDR3 is 13 amino acids long. J lost 6 bases, V lost 2 bases, and 4 bases had no gene match. The CDR3 sequence is CASSEQQGTEQYF. In DNA form, the CDR3 reads TGTGCCAGCAGTGAACAACAGGGGACCGAGCAGTACTTC.

J is TRBJ1-2 and V is TRBV5-1; perhaps TRBD1 as D (6 bases). Per germline, CDR1 SGHRS and CDR2 YFSETQ. The CDR3 sequence is 14 residues long. V was clipped by 1 base and J by 6 bases, with 13 bases between them. This CDR3 reads CASSLQRDTNGYTF. The CDR3 DNA sequence: TGCGCCAGCAGCTTGCAAAGGGACACCAATGGCTACACCTTC.

The chain is built from TRBV4-1 and TRBJ1-2; unclear D gene. Deletions cut 2 bases from V and 8 bases from J, with 12 bases between. The CDR3 consists of 13 residues. Germline V gene lookup returns CDR1 MGHRA and CDR2 YSYEKL. CDR3 protein: CASSQLGLGGYTF. The CDR3 DNA sequence: TGCGCCAGCAGCCAATTAGGACTGGGCGGCTACACCTTC.

CDR3 amino acids: CATTGTGRNTGELFF. The CDR3 bases are TGTGCCACCACCGGGACAGGGCGGAACACCGGGGAGCTGTTTTTT. The chain uses TRBV19 and TRBJ2-2; 9 bases agree with TRBD1. Germline V gene sequence: CDR1 LNHDA, CDR2 SQIVND (reference sequence). Trimming took 10 bases from V and 1 from J; bases not matched to a gene: 7. This CDR3 has 15 residues.

The V and J genes are TRBV9 and TRBJ2-7; D uncertain. CDR1 is SGDLS, CDR2 YYNGEE, per germline. Trimming shortened V by 3 bases and J by 7 bases, and 11 bases separated the two germline ends. The CDR3 totals 12 residues. Here the CDR3 DNA reads TGTGCCAGCAGCGGAGGCCCTGGGGAGCAGTACTTC. Residues: CASSGGPGEQYF. Full variable domain (remainder filled in from reference TRBV9 and TRBJ2-7): DSGVTQTPKHLITATGQRVTLRCSPRSGDLSVYWYQQSLDQGLQFLIQYYNGEERAKGNILERFSAQQFPDLHSELNLSSLELGDSALYFCASSGGPGEQYFGPGTRLTVT.

J is TRBJ2-3 and V is TRBV2; D gene ambiguous. Trimming shortened V by 3 bases and J by 0 bases, and 10 bases separated the two germline ends. CDR3 size: 15 residues. Germline assignment: CDR1 SNHLY and CDR2 FYNNEI. In DNA, the CDR3 is TGTGCCAGCAGTGATCATCTGGCTAGCACAGATACGCAGTATTTT. Its protein product is CASSDHLASTDTQYF. The variable domain in full, completed from reference TRBV2 and TRBJ2-3, reads EPEVTQTPSHQVTQMGQEVILRCVPISNHLYFYWYRQILGQKVEFLVSFYNNEISEKSEIFDDQFSVERPDGSNFTLKIRSTKLEDSAMYFCASSDHLASTDTQYFGPGTRLTVL.

The V and J genes are TRBV6-5 and TRBJ1-2, with 8 bases fitting TRBD1. Germline V gene lookup returns CDR1 MNHEY and CDR2 SVGAGI. This CDR3 has 14 residues. The junction had 7 bases not matched to a gene; V was cut back by 6 bases and J by 4 bases. CDR3: CASRTGVPPYGYTF. The CDR3 DNA is TGTGCCAGCAGGACAGGGGTTCCCCCCTATGGCTACACCTTC.

This clone was counted only a few times. The chain is built from TRBV7-8 and TRBJ2-3; 9 positions match TRBD1. The CDR3 is made up of 15 amino acids. The germline gives CDR1 SGHVS, CDR2 FQNEAQ. Trimming removed 6 bases from V and 2 bases from J; junction bases left unmatched: 6. CDR3 coding DNA: TGTGCCAGCAGAAGGACAGGGGTTCTCACAGATACGCAGTATTTT. Encoded protein: CASRRTGVLTDTQYF.

This chain joins TRBV6-5 and TRBJ2-2, with 8 bases identical to TRBD1. J lost 0 bases, V lost 4 bases, and 4 bases had no gene match. The CDR3 length is 16 residues. Looked up from germline, CDR1 is MNHEY and CDR2 is SVGAGI. The CDR3 region has the DNA TGTGCCAGCAGTTTTCAGGGGGCGGCGAACACCGGGGAGCTGTTTTTT. It is translated as CASSFQGAANTGELFF.

This clone showed up just a few times. J is TRBJ2-1 and V is TRBV6-5; D gene uncertain. In germline, CDR1 is MNHEY, CDR2 SVGAGI. The V and J ends lost 8 bases and 7 bases respectively, with 9 bases between them. The CDR3 totals 11 residues. CDR3 protein: CASRDSNEQFF. The CDR3, as DNA: TGTGCCAGCCGAGACTCGAATGAGCAGTTCTTC.

The rearrangement uses TRBV19 and TRBJ1-1; D is unresolved. Looked up from germline, CDR1 is LNHDA and CDR2 is SQIVND (reference sequence). There are 13 residues in the CDR3. V was cut by 5 bases and J by 0 bases, with 7 bases left in between. CDR3 loop: CASSSGMNTEAFF. In DNA, the CDR3 is TGTGCCAGTAGTTCAGGCATGAACACTGAAGCTTTCTTT.

This sequence joins TRBV4-1 and TRBJ2-3; maybe TRBD1 (6 bases). Germline CDR1 and CDR2: MGHRA and YSYEKL. V lost 4 bases and J 2 bases, leaving 16 bases between the germline ends. The CDR3 loop spans 16 amino acids. CDR3 sequence: CASSPLTGRNTDTQYF. The DNA for the CDR3 is TGCGCCAGCAGCCCTTTGACAGGAAGAAACACAGATACGCAGTATTTT.

This rearrangement joins TRBV6-4 to TRBJ2-2; 11 bases match TRBD2. The CDR3 contains 19 residues. Trimming at V came to 4 bases and at J to 0 bases, leaving 10 bases not matched to a gene. Germline lookup yields CDR1 MRHNA and CDR2 SNTAGT. The CDR3 bases are TGTGCCAGCAGTGCTAGCGGGAGGCTCTCTTACGCGAACACCGGGGAGCTGTTTTTT. Its translation is CASSASGRLSYANTGELFF.

This clone was detected only once. This chain links TRBV29-1 with TRBJ2-4, with 11 positions matching TRBD2. Germline trimming cut 6 bases from V and 8 bases from J; bases unmatched to any gene: 9. The germline V gene has CDR1 SQVTM and CDR2 ANQGSEA. This CDR3 is 14 amino acids long. The CDR3: CSVQTSGASDIQYF. The DNA for the CDR3 is TGCAGCGTCCAGACTAGCGGGGCGAGTGACATTCAGTACTTC.

The chain carries TRBV19 and TRBJ2-7, with D possibly being TRBD1 (5 bases). CDR1 and CDR2 from the germline V gene are LNHDA and SQIVND (reference sequence). V lost 5 bases to trimming and J lost 3 bases, with 14 bases between them. The length of the CDR3 is 14 residues. The DNA for the CDR3 is TGTGCCAGTAGTGCCGGAAGGGGATACTACGAGCAGTACTTC. Protein sequence: CASSAGRGYYEQYF.

V and J are TRBV5-1 and TRBJ2-5; D ambiguous. Germline V gives CDR1 SGHRS, CDR2 YFSETQ. The V gene lost 0 bases and the J gene lost 3 bases, with 12 bases spanning the gap. This CDR3 region has 15 residues. The CDR3 is CASSLGAFLEETQYF. CDR3 nucleotides: TGCGCCAGCAGCTTGGGTGCATTCTTAGAAGAGACCCAGTACTTC.

The CDR3 here is CASSLQGGTEAFF. The DNA for the CDR3 is TGTGCCAGCAGCCTTCAGGGTGGGACTGAAGCTTTCTTT. The V and J genes are TRBV27 and TRBJ1-1; weak D call: TRBD1 (5 bases). V lost 6 bases and J lost 5, with 13 bases in between. Germline V CDR1 and CDR2: MNHEY, SMNVEV (reference sequence). The CDR3 has 13 residues.

This chain joins TRBV6-5 and TRBJ2-5, with 11 positions matching TRBD2. Unmatched junction bases numbered 4, after V lost 4 bases and J lost 3 bases. The CDR3 is made up of 15 amino acids. Germline CDR1 reads MNHEY; CDR2 reads SVGAGI. The CDR3 nucleotides are TGTGCCAGCAGTTTAGGGGGACTAGCGGAAGAGACCCAGTACTTC. It encodes CASSLGGLAEETQYF.

This clone was observed once. The chain joins TRBV27 to TRBJ1-4, with no clear D. The CDR3 is made up of 13 amino acids. Trimming pared 10 bases from V and 7 bases from J, leaving 16 bases between. CDR1 and CDR2 from the germline V gene are MNHEY and SMNVEV (reference sequence). The CDR3 protein is CATRRVGAEKLFF. The CDR3 region has the DNA TGTGCCACCCGTCGGGTTGGAGCTGAAAAACTGTTTTTT.

The chain recombines TRBV14 with TRBJ2-7; 7 bases line up with TRBD2. The CDR3 runs 13 residues. V shed 6 bases, J shed 4 bases, and the junction held 6 bases outside the gene matches. The germline V gene encodes CDR1 SGHDN and CDR2 FVKESK. CDR3 in DNA: TGTGCCAGCAGTCTGGGACTAATTTACGAGCAGTACTTC. This codes for CASSLGLIYEQYF.

The V and J genes are TRBV10-1 and TRBJ1-1; 8 nucleotides agree with TRBD1. Germline-derived CDR1 and CDR2 are WNHNN and SYGVQD (reference sequence). Trimming cost V 5 bases and J 1 base; bases outside gene matches: 3. The CDR3 sequence is 14 residues long. CDR3 protein: CASSTDRGNTEAFF. The CDR3 coding sequence is TGCGCCAGCAGTACTGACAGGGGGAACACTGAAGCTTTCTTT.

The CDR3 DNA reads TGTGCCAGCAGTCCGGGACAGGGAATAGTTACTGAAGCTTTCTTT. Encoded protein: CASSPGQGIVTEAFF. The chain couples TRBV28 to TRBJ1-1; 9 nucleotides line up with TRBD1. The germline V gene encodes CDR1 MDHEN and CDR2 SYDVKM. V lost 5 bases, J lost 5 bases, and 9 bases stayed unmatched. This CDR3 contains 15 residues.